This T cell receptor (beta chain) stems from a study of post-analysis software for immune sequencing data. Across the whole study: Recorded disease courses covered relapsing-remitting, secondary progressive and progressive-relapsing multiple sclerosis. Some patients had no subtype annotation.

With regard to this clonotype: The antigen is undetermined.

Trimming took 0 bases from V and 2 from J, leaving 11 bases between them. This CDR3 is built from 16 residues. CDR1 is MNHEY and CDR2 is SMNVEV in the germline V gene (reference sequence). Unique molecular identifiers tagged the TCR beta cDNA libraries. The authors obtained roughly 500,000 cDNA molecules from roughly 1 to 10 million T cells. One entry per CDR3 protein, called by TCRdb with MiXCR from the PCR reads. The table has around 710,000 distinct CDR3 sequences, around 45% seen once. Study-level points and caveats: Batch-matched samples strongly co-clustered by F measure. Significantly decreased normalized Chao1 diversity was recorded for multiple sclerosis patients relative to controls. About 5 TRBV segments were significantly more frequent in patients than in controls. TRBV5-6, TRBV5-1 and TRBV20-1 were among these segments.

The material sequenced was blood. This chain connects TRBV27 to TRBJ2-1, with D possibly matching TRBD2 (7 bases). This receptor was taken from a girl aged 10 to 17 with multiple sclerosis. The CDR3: CASSLSKGGAYNEQFF. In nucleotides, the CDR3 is TGTGCCAGCAGTTTATCGAAAGGGGGGGCCTACAATGAGCAGTTCTTC.